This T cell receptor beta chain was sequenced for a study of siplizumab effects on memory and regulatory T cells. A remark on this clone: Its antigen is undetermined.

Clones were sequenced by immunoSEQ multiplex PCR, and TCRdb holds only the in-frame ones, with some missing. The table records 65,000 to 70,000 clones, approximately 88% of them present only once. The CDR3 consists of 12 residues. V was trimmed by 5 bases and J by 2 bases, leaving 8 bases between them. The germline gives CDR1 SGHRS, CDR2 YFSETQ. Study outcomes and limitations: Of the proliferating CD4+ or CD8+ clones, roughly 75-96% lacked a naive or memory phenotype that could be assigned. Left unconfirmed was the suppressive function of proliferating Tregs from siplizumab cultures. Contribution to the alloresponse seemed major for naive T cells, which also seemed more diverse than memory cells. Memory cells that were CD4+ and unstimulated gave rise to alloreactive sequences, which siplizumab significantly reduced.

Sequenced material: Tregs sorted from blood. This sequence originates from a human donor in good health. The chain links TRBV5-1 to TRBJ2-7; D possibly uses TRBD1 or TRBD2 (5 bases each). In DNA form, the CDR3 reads TGCGCCAGCAGTGGGGGAACCTACGAGCAGTACTTC. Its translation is CASSGGTYEQYF.